What follows are 23 T cell receptor beta chains derived from one specimen sequenced in a study of blood T cell repertoires in COVID-19. Libraries were prepared by immunoSEQ multiplex PCR; TCRdb keeps only in-frame clonotypes and omits some of them. The sample lists 87,000 or so clones, around nine tenths seen once, with over 5% in the top ten. The sequenced material came from peripheral blood. The receptors here all came from a man aged 35 to 55 with acute or convalescent COVID-19.

This clone was counted between two and nine times. The V gene is TRBV25-1, the J gene TRBJ1-2; 7 bases match TRBD1. The germline CDR1 and CDR2 sequences are MGHDK and SYGVNS. Trimming at V came to 6 bases and at J to 2 bases, leaving 12 bases not matched to a gene. This CDR3 has 16 amino acids. CDR3 in DNA: TGTGCCAGCAGCGCCGATACCCTGGGACAGAACTATGGCTACACCTTC. Encoded protein: CASSADTLGQNYGYTF.

The J gene is TRBJ1-2, the V gene TRBV2; D is perhaps TRBD1 (5 bases). V was shortened by 5 bases and J by 7 bases, with 14 bases between the two germline ends. CDR1 is SNHLY, CDR2 FYNNEI, per germline. The CDR3 has 13 amino acids. CDR3 region: CASSNTGGFGYTF. DNA of the CDR3: TGTGCCAGCAGTAATACCGGGGGTTTTGGCTACACCTTC.

The V gene is TRBV18, the J gene TRBJ1-2; 10 nucleotides agree with TRBD1. CDR1 and CDR2 from the germline V gene are KGHSH and LQKENI. The CDR3 is made up of 18 amino acids. The ends lost 1 base at V and 0 bases at J; junction bases unmatched: 8. CDR3 sequence: CASSPLPIGQGANYGYTF. The CDR3 DNA reads TGTGCCAGCTCACCACTGCCTATCGGACAGGGGGCTAACTATGGCTACACCTTC. Together with reference TRBV18 and TRBJ1-2, the CDR3 gives the full variable domain: NAGVMQNPRHLVRRRGQEARLRCSPMKGHSHVYWYRQLPEEGLKFMVYLQKENIIDESGMPKERFSAEFPKEGPSILRIQQVVRGDSAAYFCASSPLPIGQGANYGYTFGSGTRLTVV.

The chain links TRBV4-2 to TRBJ1-4; TRBD1 is a possible D gene (5 bases). Germline-derived CDR1 and CDR2 are LGHNA and YNFKEQ. Trimming removed 3 bases from V and 7 bases from J, with 15 bases in between. The CDR3 totals 15 residues. CDR3 in amino acids: CASSQPLGGGEKLFF. DNA of the CDR3: TGTGCCAGCAGCCAGCCTTTGGGGGGAGGTGAAAAACTGTTTTTT.

DNA for the CDR3: TGTGCCAGTAGCCTAGACAGGGGCCACTATGGCTACACCTTC. Its translation is CASSLDRGHYGYTF. The chain has TRBV19 and TRBJ1-2, with TRBD1 identical over 8 bases. Per the germline V gene, CDR1 is LNHDA and CDR2 is SQIVND (reference sequence). CDR3 length equals 14 residues. V lost 6 bases to trimming and J lost 3 bases; unmatched junction nucleotides: 6.

V usage is TRBV7-2 and J usage is TRBJ2-6, with 7 positions matching TRBD1. The CDR3 consists of 17 residues. Trimming removed 4 bases from V and 0 bases from J; junction bases left unmatched: 6. Germline values: CDR1 SGHTA, CDR2 FQGNSA. The CDR3: CASSSRQGSSGANVLTF. The CDR3 nucleotides read TGTGCCAGCAGCTCCAGACAGGGAAGCTCTGGGGCCAACGTCCTGACTTTC.

This clone has just a few counts. In DNA, the CDR3 is TGTGCCTGGAGGGACAGGGGGCGAGAAGGCTACACCTTC. Translated, it gives CAWRDRGREGYTF. The rearrangement links TRBV30 to TRBJ1-2; 11 bases agree with TRBD1. CDR3 length equals 13 residues. Germline trimming cut 3 bases from V and 8 bases from J; bases unmatched to any gene: 5. CDR1 GTSNPN and CDR2 SVGIG come from the germline V gene (reference sequence).

The chain uses TRBV7-8 and TRBJ2-1; 7 nucleotides match TRBD2. Trimming cost V 3 bases and J 5 bases; bases outside gene matches: 4. CDR1 is SGHVS, CDR2 FQNEAQ, per germline. The CDR3 length is 14 residues. This chain's CDR3 is CASSLAGTNNEQFF. The CDR3 region has the DNA TGTGCCAGCAGCTTGGCCGGGACTAACAATGAGCAGTTCTTC.

This rearrangement joins TRBV5-1 to TRBJ1-6; D gene ambiguous. CDR3 size: 15 residues. Germline CDR1 reads SGHRS; CDR2 reads YFSETQ. V was pared by 5 bases and J by 7 bases, with 16 bases between. The CDR3 sequence: CASSQASRGNSPLHF. In DNA, the CDR3 is TGCGCCAGCAGTCAAGCGAGTCGGGGAAATTCACCCCTCCACTTT.

The V and J genes are TRBV12-3 or TRBV12-4 and TRBJ1-2, with D uncertain. CDR3 length equals 11 residues. The V gene lost 4 bases and the J gene lost 7 bases, with 7 bases spanning the gap. CDR3 in amino acids: CASSYRGGYTF. CDR3 nucleotides: TGTGCCAGCAGTTACCGGGGTGGCTACACCTTC.

The chain joins TRBV19 to TRBJ1-5, with 7 bases identical to TRBD1. V was pared by 7 bases and J by 3 bases, with 9 bases of the junction left unmatched. Germline V gives CDR1 LNHDA, CDR2 SQIVND (reference sequence). The CDR3 is made up of 15 amino acids. DNA for the CDR3: TGTGCCAGTACCCTAGGGGGCTTACTCAATCAGCCCCAGCATTTT. It codes for CASTLGGLLNQPQHF.

The genes are TRBV27 and TRBJ2-3, with a possible D match to TRBD2 (5 bases). Germline V gene lookup returns CDR1 MNHEY and CDR2 SMNVEV (reference sequence). CDR3 length: 14 residues. V was trimmed by 4 bases and J by 1 base, leaving 9 bases between them. The CDR3 coding sequence is TGTGCCAGCAGTTACTACGGGGGCACAGATACGCAGTATTTT. Encoded protein: CASSYYGGTDTQYF.

V usage is TRBV9 and J usage is TRBJ1-2; D gene unclear. Trimming removed 0 bases at V and 7 bases at J, with 10 bases between. This CDR3 is 13 amino acids long. Germline lookup yields CDR1 SGDLS and CDR2 YYNGEE. Written as DNA, the CDR3 is TGTGCCAGCAGCGTAGAAAATTGGAGTGGCTACACCTTC. Encoded protein: CASSVENWSGYTF.

This clone was picked up one time. The chain joins TRBV7-2 to TRBJ2-3; 11 bases line up with TRBD2. The CDR3 has 16 amino acids. The ends lost 1 base at V and 4 bases at J; junction bases unmatched: 4. CDR1 SGHTA and CDR2 FQGNSA come from the germline V gene. CDR3 nucleotides: TGTGCCAGCAGCTTAGTCCTAGCGGGGGGCGCAGATACGCAGTATTTT. The encoded protein is CASSLVLAGGADTQYF.

The chain is built from TRBV7-9 and TRBJ2-2; D is unresolved. The CDR3 spans 14 residues. V was cut by 5 bases and J by 4 bases, with 11 bases left in between. Looked up from germline, CDR1 is SEHNR and CDR2 is FQNEAQ (reference sequence). The CDR3 reads CASSPQVRTGELFF. CDR3 sequence (DNA): TGTGCCAGCAGCCCCCAGGTCCGCACCGGGGAGCTGTTTTTT.

The chain employs TRBV9 and TRBJ2-2; weak D call: TRBD2 (6 bases). The CDR3 extends over 16 amino acids. CDR1 and CDR2 from the germline V gene are SGDLS and YYNGEE. The germline V and J ends were trimmed by 0 bases and 5 bases, with 14 bases remaining between them. The CDR3 is CASSVVGGVATGELFF. Here the CDR3 DNA reads TGTGCCAGCAGCGTAGTGGGGGGAGTAGCAACCGGGGAGCTGTTTTTT.

The J gene is TRBJ2-7, the V gene TRBV6-4; D is uncertain. V was clipped by 4 bases and J by 3 bases, with 10 bases between them. The CDR3 has 13 residues. The germline CDR1 and CDR2 sequences are MRHNA and SNTAGT. The chain's CDR3 is CASSVEADYEQYF. The CDR3, as DNA: TGTGCCAGCAGTGTAGAGGCGGACTACGAGCAGTACTTC.

This chain links TRBV20-1 with TRBJ2-7; D may be TRBD2 (6 bases). This CDR3 has 11 amino acids. CDR1 is DFQATT, CDR2 SNEGSKA, per germline (reference sequence). V was clipped by 7 bases and J by 4 bases, with 11 bases between them. The CDR3, as DNA: TGCAGTGTAGGAGGGTTATACGAGCAGTACTTC. Translating gives CSVGGLYEQYF.

This clone was observed once. CDR3 nucleotide sequence: TGTGCCAGCAGTCTAGGGCTAGCTACAGAGACCCAGTACTTC. Translating it yields CASSLGLATETQYF. This chain joins TRBV3-1 (or the pseudogene TRBV3-2) and TRBJ2-5, with D perhaps matching TRBD2 (5 bases). CDR1 and CDR2 (germline): LGHDT, YNNKEL (reference sequence). The germline V and J ends were trimmed by 6 bases and 4 bases, with 15 bases remaining between them. This CDR3 is 14 amino acids long.

V usage is TRBV7-9 and J usage is TRBJ2-4; 10 bases line up with TRBD1. V lost 4 bases and J lost 12; bases outside the gene matches: 3. This CDR3 is built from 12 residues. Germline V gene lookup returns CDR1 SEHNR and CDR2 FQNEAQ (reference sequence). CDR3 in amino acids: CASSSDRGHQYF. CDR3 nucleotide sequence: TGTGCCAGCAGCTCCGACAGGGGGCATCAGTACTTC.

The chain combines TRBV6-1 with TRBJ2-2; D is unresolved. Germline V gives CDR1 MNHNS, CDR2 SASEGT. Trimming removed 2 bases at V and 4 bases at J, with 8 bases between. This CDR3 is built from 14 residues. CDR3 region: CASSEILGTGELFF. The CDR3 nucleotides are TGTGCCAGCAGTGAAATTCTCGGCACCGGGGAGCTGTTTTTT.

The CDR3, as DNA: TGTGCCAGCAGCCAGCACTTAAGCGGGCGAGAGAGAAATGAGCAGTTCTTC. It translates to CASSQHLSGRERNEQFF. The J gene is TRBJ2-1, the V gene TRBV14; possible D gene TRBD2, 6 bases. Germline CDR1 reads SGHDN; CDR2 reads FVKESK. Trimming stripped 3 bases from V and 7 bases from J, with 22 bases between. This CDR3 is built from 17 residues.

This chain links TRBV13 with TRBJ2-1; a possible D gene is TRBD2 (6 bases). Trimming stripped 7 bases from V and 13 bases from J, with 20 bases between. The V gene's germline CDR1 is PRHDT and CDR2 FYEKMQ (reference sequence). This CDR3 region has 13 residues. The CDR3 sequence is CASIVRGGAGQFF. CDR3 sequence (DNA): TGTGCCAGCATCGTTAGAGGAGGGGCCGGTCAGTTCTTC.